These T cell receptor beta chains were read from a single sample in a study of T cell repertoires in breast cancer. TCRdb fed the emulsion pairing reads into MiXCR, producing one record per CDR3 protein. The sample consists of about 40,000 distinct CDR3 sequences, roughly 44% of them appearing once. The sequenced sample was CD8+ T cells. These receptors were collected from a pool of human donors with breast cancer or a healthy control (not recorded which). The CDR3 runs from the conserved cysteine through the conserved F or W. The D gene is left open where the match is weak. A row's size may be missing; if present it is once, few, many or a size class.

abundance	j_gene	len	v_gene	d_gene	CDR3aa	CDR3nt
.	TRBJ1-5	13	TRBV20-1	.	CSARDRGTQPQHF	TGCAGTGCTAGAGATCGGGGGACCCAGCCCCAGCATTTT
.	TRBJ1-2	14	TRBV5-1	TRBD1	CASTPTTGNYGYTF	TGCGCCAGCACCCCGACGACAGGGAACTATGGCTACACCTTC
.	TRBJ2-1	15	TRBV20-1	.	CSARIPLKGDNEQFF	TGCAGTGCTAGAATCCCACTCAAAGGGGACAATGAGCAGTTCTTC
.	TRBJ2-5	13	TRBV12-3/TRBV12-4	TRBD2	CASSSSGGSTQYF	TGTGCCAGCAGCTCTAGCGGGGGGAGTACCCAGTACTTC
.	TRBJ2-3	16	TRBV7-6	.	CASSLAYGTGADTRYF	TGTGCCAGCAGCTTAGCTTACGGGACTGGGGCCGATACGCGGTATTTT
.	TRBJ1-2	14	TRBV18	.	CASSLILGLYGYTF	TGTGCCAGCTCACTAATTCTCGGGCTCTATGGCTACACCTTC
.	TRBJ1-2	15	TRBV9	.	CASSPSGGTVYGYTF	TGTGCCAGCAGCCCCAGTGGGGGAACCGTCTATGGCTACACCTTC
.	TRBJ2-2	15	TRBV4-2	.	CASSQSSRRSGELFF	TGTGCCAGCAGCCAATCTAGCAGGAGGTCCGGGGAGCTGTTTTTT
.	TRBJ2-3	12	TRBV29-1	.	CSVGTGGDTQYF	TGCAGCGTTGGGACCGGGGGAGATACGCAGTATTTT
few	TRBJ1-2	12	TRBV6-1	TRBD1	CAGSGGQYGYTF	TGTGCCGGCAGTGGGGGACAGTATGGCTACACCTTC
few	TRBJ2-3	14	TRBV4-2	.	CASSQGGDADTQYF	TGTGCCAGCAGCCAAGGGGGGGATGCAGATACGCAGTATTTT
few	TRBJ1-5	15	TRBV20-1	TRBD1	CSARGDRGREEPQHF	TGCAGTGCTAGAGGGGACAGGGGGCGCGAGGAGCCCCAGCATTTT
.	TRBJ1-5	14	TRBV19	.	CASSLEKGNQPQHF	TGTGCCAGTAGTCTGGAAAAGGGCAATCAGCCCCAGCATTTT
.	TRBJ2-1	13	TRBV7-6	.	CASSGPQGDEQFF	TGTGCCAGCAGCGGACCGCAGGGAGATGAGCAGTTCTTC
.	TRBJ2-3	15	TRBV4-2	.	CASSQTNPSTDTQYF	TGTGCCAGCAGCCAAACTAACCCAAGCACAGATACGCAGTATTTT
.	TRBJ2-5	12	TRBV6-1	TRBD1	CATKTGGETQYF	TGTGCCACCAAGACAGGGGGAGAGACCCAGTACTTC
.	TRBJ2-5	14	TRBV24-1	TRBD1	CATSDPRQGNTFYF	TGTGCCACCAGTGACCCTCGACAGGGGAATACATTCTACTTC
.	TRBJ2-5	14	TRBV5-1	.	CASSLAYAGETQYF	TGCGCCAGCAGCTTGGCCTATGCTGGGGAGACCCAGTACTTC
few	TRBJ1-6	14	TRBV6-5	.	CASSYSSLASPLHF	TGTGCCAGCAGTTACTCGAGTCTGGCTTCACCCCTCCACTTT
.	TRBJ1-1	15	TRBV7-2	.	CASSDRTGNNREAFF	TGTGCCAGCAGCGATCGCACAGGGAATAATCGAGAAGCTTTCTTT
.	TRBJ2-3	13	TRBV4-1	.	CASSQRRVNTQYF	TGCGCCAGCAGCCAACGGAGGGTAAACACGCAGTATTTT
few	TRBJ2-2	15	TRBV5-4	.	CASSPDMKNTGELFF	TGTGCCAGCAGCCCCGACATGAAGAACACCGGGGAGCTGTTTTTT
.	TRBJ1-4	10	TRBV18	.	CASSGEKLFF	TGTGCCAGCTCGGGGGAAAAACTGTTTTTT
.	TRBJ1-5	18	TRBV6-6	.	CASSYGTNTGLNNQPQHF	TGTGCCAGCAGTTACGGTACGAACACAGGTCTAAATAATCAGCCCCAGCATTTT
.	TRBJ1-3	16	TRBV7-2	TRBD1	CASSLAGGQTGNTIYF	TGTGCCAGCAGCTTAGCGGGGGGACAGACTGGAAACACCATATATTTT
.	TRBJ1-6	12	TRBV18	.	CASSPSNSPLHF	TGTGCCAGCTCACCCAGTAATTCACCCCTCCACTTT
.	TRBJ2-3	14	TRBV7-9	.	CASSKGQNTDTRYF	TGTGCCAGCAGCAAAGGACAGAACACAGATACGCGGTATTTT
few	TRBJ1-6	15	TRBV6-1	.	CASRPSRGNGSPLHF	TGTGCCAGCAGACCCTCAAGGGGAAATGGCTCACCCCTCCACTTT
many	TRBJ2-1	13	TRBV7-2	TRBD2	CASSYGTTNEQFF	TGTGCCAGCAGCTACGGGACTACCAATGAGCAGTTCTTC
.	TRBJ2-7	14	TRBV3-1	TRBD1	CASSQDRGSYEQYF	TGTGCCAGCAGCCAGGACAGGGGCTCCTACGAGCAGTACTTC
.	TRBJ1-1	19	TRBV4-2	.	CASSQLFQDSESMNTEAFF	TGTGCCAGCAGCCAATTGTTTCAGGACAGCGAAAGCATGAACACTGAAGCTTTCTTT
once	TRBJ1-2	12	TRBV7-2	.	CASSFGGGGYTF	TGTGCCAGCAGCTTCGGGGGCGGAGGCTACACCTTC
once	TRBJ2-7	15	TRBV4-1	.	CASSPKLGQRNEQYF	TGCGCCAGCAGCCCAAAGCTGGGCCAGAGGAACGAGCAGTACTTC
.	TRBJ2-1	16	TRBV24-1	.	CATSDSEGSSYNEQFF	TGTGCCACCAGTGACTCAGAGGGTAGCTCCTACAATGAGCAGTTCTTC
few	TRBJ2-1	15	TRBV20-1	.	CSARGLGTIYNEQFF	TGCAGTGCTAGAGGCCTGGGGACCATTTACAATGAGCAGTTCTTC
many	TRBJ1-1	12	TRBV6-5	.	CASSYGGSQAFF	TGTGCCAGCAGTTACGGGGGTTCGCAAGCTTTCTTT
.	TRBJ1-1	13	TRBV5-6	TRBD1	CASTRDRNTEAFF	TGTGCCAGCACCAGGGACAGGAACACTGAAGCTTTCTTT
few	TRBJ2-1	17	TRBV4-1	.	CASSRHPIRVTYNEQFF	TGCGCCAGCAGCCGCCACCCAATCAGGGTTACCTACAATGAGCAGTTCTTC
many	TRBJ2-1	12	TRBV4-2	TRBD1	CASSQEGTALFF	TGTGCCAGCAGCCAAGAGGGGACAGCGCTGTTCTTC
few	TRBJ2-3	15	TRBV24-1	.	CATSEGGAPPDTQYF	TGTGCCACCAGTGAAGGGGGGGCTCCCCCAGATACGCAGTATTTT
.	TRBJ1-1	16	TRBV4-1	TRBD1	CASSYGTVIMNTEAFF	TGCGCCAGCAGCTACGGGACAGTTATTATGAACACTGAAGCTTTCTTT